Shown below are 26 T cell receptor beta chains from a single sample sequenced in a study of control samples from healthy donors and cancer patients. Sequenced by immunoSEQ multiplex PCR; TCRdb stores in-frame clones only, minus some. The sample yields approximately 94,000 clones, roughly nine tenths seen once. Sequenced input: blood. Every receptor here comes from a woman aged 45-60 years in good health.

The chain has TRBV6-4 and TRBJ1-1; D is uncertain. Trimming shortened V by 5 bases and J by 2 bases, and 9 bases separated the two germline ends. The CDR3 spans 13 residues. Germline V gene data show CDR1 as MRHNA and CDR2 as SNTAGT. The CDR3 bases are TGTGCCAGCAGTTTTCGACTTAACACTGAAGCTTTCTTT. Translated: CASSFRLNTEAFF.

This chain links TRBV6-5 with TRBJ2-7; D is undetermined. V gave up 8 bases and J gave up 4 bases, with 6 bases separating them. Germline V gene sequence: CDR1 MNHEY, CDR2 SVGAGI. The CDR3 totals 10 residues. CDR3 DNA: TGTGCCAGCGGCGCTTACGAGCAGTACTTC. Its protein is CASGAYEQYF.

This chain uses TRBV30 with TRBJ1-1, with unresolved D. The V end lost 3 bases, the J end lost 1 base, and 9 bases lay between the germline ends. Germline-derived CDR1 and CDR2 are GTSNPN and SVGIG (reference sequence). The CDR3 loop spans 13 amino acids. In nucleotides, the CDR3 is TGTGCCTGGAGCCCAAGGGAGAACACTGAAGCTTTCTTT. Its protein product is CAWSPRENTEAFF.

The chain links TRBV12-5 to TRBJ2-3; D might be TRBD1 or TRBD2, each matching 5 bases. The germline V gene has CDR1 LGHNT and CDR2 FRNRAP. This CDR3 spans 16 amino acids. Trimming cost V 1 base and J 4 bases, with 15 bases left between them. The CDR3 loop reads CASGLAARGPADTQYF. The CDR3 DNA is TGTGCTAGTGGTTTGGCCGCCCGGGGCCCGGCAGATACGCAGTATTTT.

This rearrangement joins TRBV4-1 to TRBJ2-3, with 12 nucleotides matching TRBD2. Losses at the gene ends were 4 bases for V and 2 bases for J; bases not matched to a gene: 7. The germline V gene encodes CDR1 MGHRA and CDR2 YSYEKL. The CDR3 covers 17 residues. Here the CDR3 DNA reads TGCGCCAGCAGCCCGACTAGCGGGGGTCGCTACACAGATACGCAGTATTTT. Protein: CASSPTSGGRYTDTQYF.

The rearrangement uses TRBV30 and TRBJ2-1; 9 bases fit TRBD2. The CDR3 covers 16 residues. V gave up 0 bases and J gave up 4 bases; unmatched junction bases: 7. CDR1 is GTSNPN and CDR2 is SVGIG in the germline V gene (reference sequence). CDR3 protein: CAWSVALAGLYNEQFF. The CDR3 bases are TGTGCCTGGAGTGTAGCCCTAGCGGGACTATACAATGAGCAGTTCTTC.

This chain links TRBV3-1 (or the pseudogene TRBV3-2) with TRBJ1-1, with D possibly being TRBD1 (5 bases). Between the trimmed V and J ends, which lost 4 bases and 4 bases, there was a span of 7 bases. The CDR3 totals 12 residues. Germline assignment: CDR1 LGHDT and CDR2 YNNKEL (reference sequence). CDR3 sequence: CASSPGTTEAFF. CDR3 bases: TGTGCCAGCAGCCCCGGGACCACTGAAGCTTTCTTT.

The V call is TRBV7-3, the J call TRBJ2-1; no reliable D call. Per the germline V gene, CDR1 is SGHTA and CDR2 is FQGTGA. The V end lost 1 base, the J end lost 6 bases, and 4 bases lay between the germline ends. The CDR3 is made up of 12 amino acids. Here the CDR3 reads CASSLNLNEQFF. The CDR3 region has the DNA TGTGCCAGCAGCTTAAACCTCAATGAGCAGTTCTTC.

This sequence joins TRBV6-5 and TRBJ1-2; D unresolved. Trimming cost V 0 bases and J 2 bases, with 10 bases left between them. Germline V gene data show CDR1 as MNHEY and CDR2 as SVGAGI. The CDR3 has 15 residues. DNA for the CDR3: TGTGCCAGCAGTTACTCTGTCGGGGAAAACTATGGCTACACCTTC. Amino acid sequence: CASSYSVGENYGYTF.

This CDR3 reads CATSEWDRGYGYTF. CDR3 bases: TGTGCCACCAGTGAATGGGACAGGGGCTATGGCTACACCTTC. The J gene is TRBJ1-2, the V gene TRBV24-1; the match to TRBD1 covers 10 bases. The length of the CDR3 is 14 residues. V gave up 4 bases and J gave up 4 bases; unmatched junction bases: 2. In germline, CDR1 is KGHDR, CDR2 SFDVKD.

The DNA for the CDR3 is TGCGCCAGCAGCTTGGAGGTACAGAAATACAATGAGCAGTTCTTC. It codes for CASSLEVQKYNEQFF. This chain connects TRBV5-1 to TRBJ2-1; D unclear. Germline lookup yields CDR1 SGHRS and CDR2 YFSETQ. V was pared by 0 bases and J by 4 bases, with 11 bases between. The CDR3 spans 15 residues.

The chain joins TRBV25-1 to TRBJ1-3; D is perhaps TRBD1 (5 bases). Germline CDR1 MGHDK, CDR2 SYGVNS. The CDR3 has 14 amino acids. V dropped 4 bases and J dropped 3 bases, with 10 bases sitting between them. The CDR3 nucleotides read TGTGCCAGCAGTGTGGGGGGGTATGGAAACACCATATATTTT. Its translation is CASSVGGYGNTIYF.

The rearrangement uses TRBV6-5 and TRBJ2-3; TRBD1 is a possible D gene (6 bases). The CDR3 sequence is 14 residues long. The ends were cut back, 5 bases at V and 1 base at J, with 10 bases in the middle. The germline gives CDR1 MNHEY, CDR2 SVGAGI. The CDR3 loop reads CASSNRVRTDTQYF. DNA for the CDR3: TGTGCCAGCAGTAACAGGGTCCGCACAGATACGCAGTATTTT.

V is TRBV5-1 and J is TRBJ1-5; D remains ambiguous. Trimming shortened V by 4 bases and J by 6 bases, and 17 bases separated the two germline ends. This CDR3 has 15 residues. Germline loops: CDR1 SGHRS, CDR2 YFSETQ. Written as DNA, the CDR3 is TGCGCCAGCAGCCCGGGGTCCAGTCCCACTCAGCCCCAGCATTTT. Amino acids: CASSPGSSPTQPQHF.

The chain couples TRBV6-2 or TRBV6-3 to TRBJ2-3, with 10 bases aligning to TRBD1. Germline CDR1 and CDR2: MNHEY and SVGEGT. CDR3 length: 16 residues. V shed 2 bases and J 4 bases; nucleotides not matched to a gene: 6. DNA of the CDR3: TGTGCCAGCAGTTACGCGCCCGGGACAGGGGCAGATACGCAGTATTTT. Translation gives CASSYAPGTGADTQYF.

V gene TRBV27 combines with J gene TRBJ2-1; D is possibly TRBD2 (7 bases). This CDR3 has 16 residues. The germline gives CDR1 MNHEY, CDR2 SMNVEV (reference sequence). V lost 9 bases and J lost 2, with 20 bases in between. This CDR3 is CARGGGPTLTYNEQFF. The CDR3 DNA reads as TGTGCCAGAGGGGGGGGGCCGACCTTAACCTACAATGAGCAGTTCTTC.

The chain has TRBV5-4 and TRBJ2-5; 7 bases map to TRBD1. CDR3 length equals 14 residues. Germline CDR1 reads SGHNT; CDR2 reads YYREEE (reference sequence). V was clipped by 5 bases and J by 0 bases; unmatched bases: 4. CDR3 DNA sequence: TGTGCCAGCAGATGGGACAGCGACCAAGAGACCCAGTACTTC. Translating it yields CASRWDSDQETQYF.

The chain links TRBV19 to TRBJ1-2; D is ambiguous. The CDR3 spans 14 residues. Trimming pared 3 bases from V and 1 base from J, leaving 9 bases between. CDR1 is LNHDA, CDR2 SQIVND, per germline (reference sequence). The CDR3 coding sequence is TGTGCCAGTAGTATCTACCCAGTTAACTATGGCTACACCTTC. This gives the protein CASSIYPVNYGYTF.

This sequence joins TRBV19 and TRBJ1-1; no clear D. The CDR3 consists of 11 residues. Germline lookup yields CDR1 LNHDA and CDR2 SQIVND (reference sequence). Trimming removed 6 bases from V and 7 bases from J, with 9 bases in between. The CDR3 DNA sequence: TGTGCCAGTAGCATGGTAGGTGAAGCTTTCTTT. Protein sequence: CASSMVGEAFF.

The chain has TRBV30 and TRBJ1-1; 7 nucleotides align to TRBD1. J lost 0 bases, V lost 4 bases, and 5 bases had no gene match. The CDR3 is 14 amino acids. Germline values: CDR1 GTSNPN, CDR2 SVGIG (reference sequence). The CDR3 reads CAWTRDRMNTEAFF. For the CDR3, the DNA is TGTGCCTGGACCCGGGACAGAATGAACACTGAAGCTTTCTTT.

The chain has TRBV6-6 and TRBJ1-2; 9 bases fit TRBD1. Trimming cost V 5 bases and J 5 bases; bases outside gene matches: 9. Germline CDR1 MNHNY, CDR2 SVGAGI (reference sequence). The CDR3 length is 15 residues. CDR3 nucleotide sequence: TGTGCCAGCAGTGACCGACAGGGGGATAGGTATGGCTACACCTTC. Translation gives CASSDRQGDRYGYTF.

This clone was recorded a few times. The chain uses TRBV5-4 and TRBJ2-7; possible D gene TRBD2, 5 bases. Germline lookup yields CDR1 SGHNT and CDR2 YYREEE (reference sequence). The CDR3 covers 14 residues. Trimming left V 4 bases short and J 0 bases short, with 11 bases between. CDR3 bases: TGTGCCAGCAGCCCCGCGGGCCTCTCCTACGAGCAGTACGTC. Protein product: CASSPAGLSYEQYV.

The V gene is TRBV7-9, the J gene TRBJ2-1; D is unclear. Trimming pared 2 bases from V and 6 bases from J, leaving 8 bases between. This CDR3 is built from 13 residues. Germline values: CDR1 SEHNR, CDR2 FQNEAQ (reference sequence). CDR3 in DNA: TGTGCCAGCAGCTTAAAAGAGAGCAATGAGCAGTTCTTC. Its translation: CASSLKESNEQFF.

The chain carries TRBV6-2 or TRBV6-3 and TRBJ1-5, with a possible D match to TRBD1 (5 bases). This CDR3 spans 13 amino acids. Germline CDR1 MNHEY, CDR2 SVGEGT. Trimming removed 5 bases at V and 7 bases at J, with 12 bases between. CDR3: CASSPLWGQPQHF. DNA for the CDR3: TGTGCCAGCAGTCCCCTATGGGGGCAGCCCCAGCATTTT.

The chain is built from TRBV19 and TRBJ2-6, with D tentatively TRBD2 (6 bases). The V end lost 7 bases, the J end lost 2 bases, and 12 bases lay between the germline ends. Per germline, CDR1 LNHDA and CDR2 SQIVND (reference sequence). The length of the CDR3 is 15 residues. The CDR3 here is CASIDGGTGANVLTF. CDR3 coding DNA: TGTGCCAGTATCGATGGAGGGACTGGGGCCAACGTCCTGACTTTC.

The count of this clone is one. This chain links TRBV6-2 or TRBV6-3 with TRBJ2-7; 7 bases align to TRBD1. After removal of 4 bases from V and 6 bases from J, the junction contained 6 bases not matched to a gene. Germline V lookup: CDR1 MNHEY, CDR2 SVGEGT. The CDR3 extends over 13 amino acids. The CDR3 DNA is TGTGCCAGCAGTTTTCGACAGGGTCGCGAGCAGTACGTC. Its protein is CASSFRQGREQYV.